The present TCR beta chain was sequenced within a study of blood T cells in healthy people across ages. The sample holds a few counts of this clonotype. Per the germline V gene, CDR1 is LGHNA and CDR2 is YSLEER. V dropped 0 bases and J dropped 6 bases, with 14 bases sitting between them. CDR3 length: 16 residues. A sample-barcoded 5' primer and a J-beta primer mix were used in a second PCR of about 7 to 12 cycles. MiXCR, run by TCRdb on the 5' RACE reads, gives a single entry per CDR3 protein. The data show some 790,000 distinct CDR3 sequences, about 30% seen once. Sequencing was carried out using blood. This sequence joins TRBV4-3 and TRBJ1-4; D is perhaps TRBD1 (5 bases). The receptor comes from a woman of 80 years or more in good health. The CDR3 loop reads CASSQDPRSGDEKLFF. The CDR3 bases are TGCGCCAGCAGCCAAGATCCTAGGTCGGGGGATGAAAAACTGTTTTTT.